Below, 9 T cell receptor beta chains from the same sample are listed, as sequenced in a study of blood T cell repertoires in COVID-19. The data were produced by immunoSEQ multiplex PCR, yet TCRdb's version contains in-frame clones alone and is incomplete. Among about 170,000 clones listed, 75% to 90% were seen once. The sample was PBMCs or T cells enriched from blood (not recorded which). Receptors were obtained from a woman between 50 and 59 years old who had recovered from COVID-19.

The chain combines TRBV4-3 with TRBJ1-4, with D perhaps TRBD1 (5 bases). The CDR3 runs to 15 residues. CDR1 LGHNA and CDR2 YSLEER come from the germline V gene. Trimming took 0 bases from V and 8 from J, leaving 13 bases between them. The CDR3 nucleotides read TGCGCCAGCAGCCAAGAGGGGCAGGGAGGGGAAAAACTGTTTTTT. This codes for CASSQEGQGGEKLFF.

CDR3 nucleotide sequence: TGTGCCAGTGACAGGGTTACGACTGAAGCTTTCTTT. It codes for CASDRVTTEAFF. V usage is TRBV7-9 and J usage is TRBJ1-1; 7 positions agree with TRBD1. CDR3 length: 12 amino acids. Looked up from germline, CDR1 is SEHNR and CDR2 is FQNEAQ (reference sequence). After removal of 9 bases from V and 5 bases from J, the junction contained 6 bases not matched to a gene.

Only a few counts were recorded for this clone. V and J are TRBV7-2 and TRBJ1-5; the D gene is possibly TRBD1 (6 bases). The CDR3 extends over 15 amino acids. V was clipped by 4 bases and J by 3 bases, with 13 bases between them. Germline V gene data show CDR1 as SGHTA and CDR2 as FQGNSA. As DNA, the CDR3 is TGTGCCAGCAGCTATACCACAGGGACCAATCAGCCCCAGCATTTT. Translated: CASSYTTGTNQPQHF.

The gene calls are TRBV7-9 and TRBJ2-7, with TRBD2 identical over 11 bases. J lost 5 bases, V lost 2 bases, and 5 bases had no gene match. Per the germline V gene, CDR1 is SEHNR and CDR2 is FQNEAQ (reference sequence). The CDR3 runs to 15 residues. The chain's CDR3 is CASSLLLAGVNEQYV. DNA of the CDR3: TGTGCCAGCAGCTTATTACTAGCGGGAGTCAACGAGCAGTACGTC.

This chain joins TRBV6-1 and TRBJ1-2, with 10 bases matching TRBD1. Trimming took 0 bases from V and 4 from J; bases not matched to a gene: 5. The V gene's germline CDR1 is MNHNS and CDR2 SASEGT. CDR3 length: 16 residues. CDR3 sequence reads: CASSEATGQGSYGYTF. The CDR3 DNA follows: TGTGCCAGCAGTGAAGCCACGGGACAGGGGAGCTATGGCTACACCTTC.

Here the CDR3 reads CASSTGQGAVTQYF. CDR3 coding DNA: TGTGCCAGCAGCACAGGACAGGGGGCCGTTACGCAGTATTTT. The V and J genes are TRBV7-2 and TRBJ2-3, with 11 bases that match TRBD1. Germline trimming cut 5 bases from V and 8 bases from J; bases unmatched to any gene: 6. CDR3 length: 14 amino acids. Germline-derived CDR1 and CDR2 are SGHTA and FQGNSA.

The chain employs TRBV27 and TRBJ1-1; 8 nucleotides align to TRBD1. Germline V CDR1 and CDR2: MNHEY, SMNVEV (reference sequence). V shed 4 bases and J 11 bases; nucleotides not matched to a gene: 12. CDR3 length: 14 amino acids. This chain's CDR3 is CASSSTTGEVCAFF. The CDR3 DNA sequence: TGTGCCAGCAGTTCAACGACAGGGGAAGTGTGTGCTTTCTTT.

This clone appeared a few times. V gene TRBV5-1 combines with J gene TRBJ1-1, with D perhaps matching TRBD1 (5 bases). Germline assignment: CDR1 SGHRS and CDR2 YFSETQ. Trimming left V 4 bases short and J 1 base short, with 14 bases between. The CDR3 spans 15 residues. The CDR3 here is CASSERPDRNTEAFF. In DNA form, the CDR3 reads TGCGCCAGCAGCGAACGACCCGACAGGAACACTGAAGCTTTCTTT.

The chain has TRBV29-1 and TRBJ2-1, with D perhaps matching TRBD1 (5 bases). V was shortened by 1 base and J by 8 bases, with 9 bases between the two germline ends. The CDR3 loop spans 12 amino acids. Per the germline V gene, CDR1 is SQVTM and CDR2 is ANQGSEA. CDR3 sequence (DNA): TGCAGCGTTGAAGGTCAGGGCTATGAGCAGTTCTTC. It encodes CSVEGQGYEQFF.